This T cell receptor (beta chain) was sequenced during a study of PD-1 blockade in mismatch repair-deficient tumors. Study findings and constraints: After pembrolizumab, tumor-resident clones rose rapidly, then generally contracted before radiologic responses.

Germline V gene lookup returns CDR1 SGHNT and CDR2 YENEEA. V gave up 4 bases and J gave up 4 bases, with 8 bases separating them. The CDR3 spans 12 residues. TCR sequencing covered three patients who responded to pembrolizumab. Clones were sequenced by immunoSEQ multiplex PCR, and TCRdb holds only the in-frame ones, with some missing. In the table there are about 79,000 clones, 80% to 90% of which are singletons. This clone has more than one count but fewer than ten. Its antigen remains unknown. The TCR comes from an adult with mismatch repair-deficient cancer. Sample: peripheral blood, taken 44 weeks after starting pembrolizumab. J is TRBJ2-7 and V is TRBV11-3; unclear D gene. The CDR3 reads CASSSGFYEQYF. The DNA for the CDR3 is TGTGCCAGCAGCTCGGGCTTTTACGAGCAGTACTTC.